Following are 23 T cell receptor beta chains from one sample sequenced in a study of Ad26.COV2.S vaccination and SARS-CoV-2 variants. The treatment: roughly 18 received Ad26.COV2.S at low or high dose, single or two shots; 5 received placebo; per-sample allocation not given. Material that was analyzed had been drawn on day 63 after the first vaccine or placebo injection. Sequenced by immunoSEQ multiplex PCR; TCRdb stores in-frame clones only, minus some. The repertoire holds 410,000 or so clones, with about 90% as singletons. This material consisted of peripheral blood, taken in a trial of Ad26.COV2.S vaccine versus placebo. The origin of the receptors is a person aged 18-65 years who received the Ad26.COV2.S COVID-19 vaccine or a placebo.

This clone has only one observation. The chain carries TRBV11-2 and TRBJ2-2; TRBD1 aligns across 9 bases. In germline, CDR1 is SGHAT, CDR2 FQNNGV. V trimming: 7 bases; J trimming: 3 bases; junction bases outside the gene matches: 6. The CDR3 is made up of 15 amino acids. CDR3 protein: CASTKTGGYTGELFF. CDR3 DNA: TGTGCCAGCACCAAAACAGGGGGCTACACCGGGGAGCTGTTTTTT.

A few counts support this clone. The chain joins TRBV7-6 to TRBJ1-1; possible D gene TRBD1, 5 bases. The CDR3 runs 17 residues. The ends were cut back, 5 bases at V and 0 bases at J, with 19 bases in the middle. Per germline, CDR1 SGHVS and CDR2 FNYEAQ. The CDR3 loop reads CASSPQAAGQMNTEAFF. The CDR3 coding sequence is TGTGCCAGCAGCCCCCAGGCGGCAGGGCAAATGAACACTGAAGCTTTCTTT.

The chain recombines TRBV6-5 with TRBJ2-7, with TRBD1 identical over 9 bases. CDR1 and CDR2 (germline): MNHEY, SVGAGI. This CDR3 has 15 amino acids. The junction had 9 bases not matched to a gene; V was cut back by 6 bases and J by 3 bases. The CDR3 loop reads CASRRPGQGNYEQYF. CDR3 bases: TGTGCCAGCAGAAGACCGGGACAGGGAAACTACGAGCAGTACTTC.

This chain links TRBV18 with TRBJ2-7; a weak D match, TRBD1 (5 bases). This CDR3 region has 13 residues. CDR1 is KGHSH and CDR2 is LQKENI in the germline V gene. With 1 base removed from V and 5 bases from J, the gap between germline ends came to 9 bases. In nucleotides, the CDR3 is TGTGCCAGCTCACCACTTAAAGGGGACGAGCAGTACTTC. Translation gives CASSPLKGDEQYF. Based on the CDR3 plus reference TRBV18 and TRBJ2-7, the full variable domain is NAGVMQNPRHLVRRRGQEARLRCSPMKGHSHVYWYRQLPEEGLKFMVYLQKENIIDESGMPKERFSAEFPKEGPSILRIQQVVRGDSAAYFCASSPLKGDEQYFGPGTRLTVT.

V gene TRBV10-3 combines with J gene TRBJ2-7; no clear D gene. Trimming cost V 8 bases and J 4 bases, with 24 bases left between them. This CDR3 is built from 16 residues. Per germline, CDR1 ENHRY and CDR2 SYGVKD. DNA of the CDR3: TGTGCCATCGGTCCCCCGGTCGCGAGCCCTAGATACGAGCAGTACTTC. It specifies CAIGPPVASPRYEQYF.

The chain joins TRBV4-3 to TRBJ1-2; 8 nucleotides agree with TRBD1. Per germline, CDR1 LGHNA and CDR2 YSLEER. The CDR3 spans 19 residues. V shed 1 base and J 5 bases; nucleotides not matched to a gene: 18. The DNA of the CDR3 is TGCGCCAGCAGCCAAGGTCTCTCTGCAGGGGGCCTGGTATCGTATGGCTACACCTTC. Residues: CASSQGLSAGGLVSYGYTF.

In this sample, this clone turned up a few times. The genes are TRBV28 and TRBJ1-4; 7 bases agree with TRBD1. The V gene end was trimmed by 4 bases and the J gene end by 11 bases; junction bases not matched to a gene: 10. CDR1 and CDR2 from the germline V gene are MDHEN and SYDVKM. The length of the CDR3 is 14 residues. CDR3 nucleotide sequence: TGTGCCAGCAGTTCTCCGGGACAGATGGTGAAACTGTTTTTT. Translating it yields CASSSPGQMVKLFF.

The V call is TRBV9, the J call TRBJ1-1; D is perhaps TRBD1 (6 bases). The CDR3 totals 14 residues. V gave up 4 bases and J gave up 5 bases, with 15 bases separating them. The germline gives CDR1 SGDLS, CDR2 YYNGEE. The CDR3 DNA follows: TGTGCCAGCAGCCCCCGACAGGTTTGGACTGAAGCTTTCTTT. Amino acid sequence: CASSPRQVWTEAFF.

V is TRBV20-1 and J is TRBJ1-5; D is perhaps TRBD1 (6 bases). Germline CDR1 is DFQATT and CDR2 is SNEGSKA (reference sequence). The CDR3 loop spans 17 amino acids. Deletions cut 3 bases from V and 4 bases from J, with 22 bases between. Here the CDR3 DNA reads TGCAGTGCTAGTCGTACAGGGAGGGGGAAGTTTAATCAGCCCCAGCATTTT. Protein sequence: CSASRTGRGKFNQPQHF.

The J gene is TRBJ2-7, the V gene TRBV28, with 7 positions matching TRBD1. The CDR3 has 14 residues. Per germline, CDR1 MDHEN and CDR2 SYDVKM. V gave up 5 bases and J gave up 2 bases; unmatched junction bases: 6. For the CDR3, the DNA is TGTGCCAGCAGTGAACAGGGGCTCGCCTACGAGCAGTACTTC. Its translation is CASSEQGLAYEQYF. Based on the CDR3 plus reference TRBV28 and TRBJ2-7, the full variable domain is DVKVTQSSRYLVKRTGEKVFLECVQDMDHENMFWYRQDPGLGLRLIYFSYDVKMKEKGDIPEGYSVSREKKERFSLILESASTNQTSMYLCASSEQGLAYEQYFGPGTRLTVT.

The CDR3 protein is CASSSVYGYTF. The DNA of the CDR3 is TGTGCCAGCAGCTCCGTCTATGGCTACACCTTC. V and J are TRBV7-9 and TRBJ1-2; D not resolved. The CDR3 spans 11 residues. V lost 4 bases and J lost 4, with 4 bases in between. CDR1 is SEHNR and CDR2 is FQNEAQ in the germline V gene (reference sequence).

The V call is TRBV3-1 (or the pseudogene TRBV3-2), the J call TRBJ1-5; D is possibly TRBD1 (5 bases). The V end was cut by 3 bases, the J end by 5 bases, with 11 bases between. Germline-derived CDR1 and CDR2 are LGHDT and YNNKEL (reference sequence). The CDR3 spans 14 residues. CDR3 amino acids: CASSQGEPHQPQHF. DNA of the CDR3: TGTGCCAGCAGCCAGGGGGAACCCCATCAGCCCCAGCATTTT.

Only one count was recorded for this clone. CDR3 sequence: CASSLSSASSYEQYF. CDR3 nucleotides: TGTGCCAGCAGTTTATCTAGCGCTAGCTCCTACGAGCAGTACTTC. The V gene is TRBV27, the J gene TRBJ2-7, with D perhaps matching TRBD2 (5 bases). Per germline, CDR1 MNHEY and CDR2 SMNVEV (reference sequence). The CDR3 has 15 residues. V was cut by 0 bases and J by 0 bases, with 9 bases left in between.

The chain combines TRBV7-6 with TRBJ1-2; possibly TRBD1 for D (6 bases). The germline CDR1 and CDR2 sequences are SGHVS and FNYEAQ. The CDR3 extends over 14 amino acids. Deletions cut 7 bases from V and 2 bases from J, with 14 bases between. The CDR3 is CASTPRGPNYGYTF. In DNA form, the CDR3 reads TGTGCCAGCACCCCCAGGGGACCCAACTATGGCTACACCTTC.

This sequence joins TRBV20-1 and TRBJ1-1; no clear D gene. V gave up 3 bases and J gave up 3 bases, with 11 bases separating them. Per germline, CDR1 DFQATT and CDR2 SNEGSKA (reference sequence). This CDR3 contains 13 residues. The CDR3 loop reads CSASPDGDTEAFF. The CDR3 nucleotides read TGCAGTGCTAGTCCCGACGGCGACACTGAAGCTTTCTTT.

The chain links TRBV6-2 or TRBV6-3 to TRBJ1-2, with 9 bases lining up with TRBD1. This CDR3 contains 14 residues. Germline CDR1 MNHEY, CDR2 SVGEGT. The junction had 3 bases not matched to a gene; V was cut back by 1 base and J by 6 bases. CDR3 residues: CASSYWDREDGYTF. The CDR3 nucleotides read TGTGCCAGCAGTTACTGGGACAGGGAAGATGGCTACACCTTC.

CDR3: CASSQGEGDTQYF. CDR3 DNA: TGTGCCAGCAGCCAAGGGGAGGGGGATACGCAGTATTTT. The V and J genes are TRBV3-1 (or the pseudogene TRBV3-2) and TRBJ2-3; the match to TRBD2 covers 7 bases. The CDR3 is made up of 13 amino acids. V dropped 1 base and J dropped 6; count of bases not matched to a gene: 1. Germline CDR1 is LGHDT and CDR2 is YNNKEL (reference sequence).

The rearrangement links TRBV30 to TRBJ1-3; no clear D gene. CDR1 GTSNPN and CDR2 SVGIG come from the germline V gene (reference sequence). Trimming stripped 3 bases from V and 0 bases from J, with 12 bases between. This CDR3 comprises 15 residues. CDR3 sequence (DNA): TGTGCCTGGAGCTCCGGGGAGATCTCTGGAAACACCATATATTTT. Protein: CAWSSGEISGNTIYF.

The rearrangement uses TRBV9 and TRBJ2-3; TRBD1 is a possible D gene (6 bases). Trimming pared 4 bases from V and 9 bases from J, leaving 15 bases between. CDR3 length equals 13 residues. The germline V gene has CDR1 SGDLS and CDR2 YYNGEE. The CDR3 spells CASSTTDSVTQYF. CDR3 sequence (DNA): TGTGCCAGCAGCACAACGGACAGTGTAACGCAGTATTTT. Filled out from reference TRBV9 and TRBJ2-3, the complete variable domain reads DSGVTQTPKHLITATGQRVTLRCSPRSGDLSVYWYQQSLDQGLQFLIQYYNGEERAKGNILERFSAQQFPDLHSELNLSSLELGDSALYFCASSTTDSVTQYFGPGTRLTVL.

The chain couples TRBV4-1 to TRBJ2-7, with TRBD2 matching over 8 bases. The CDR3 sequence is 15 residues long. The V gene's germline CDR1 is MGHRA and CDR2 YSYEKL. J lost 4 bases, V lost 4 bases, and 9 bases had no gene match. Here the CDR3 DNA reads TGCGCCAGCAGCCGGGCAGCGGGGGTAGATTACGAGCAGTACTTC. This translates into CASSRAAGVDYEQYF.

CDR3 sequence (DNA): TGCGCCAGCAGCCGGACAGTCCGATCTAACTATGGCTACACCTTC. It encodes CASSRTVRSNYGYTF. The rearrangement uses TRBV4-3 and TRBJ1-2, with TRBD1 as a possible D gene (6 bases). V was clipped by 4 bases and J by 0 bases, with 12 bases between them. The CDR3 has 15 amino acids. Germline V gene data show CDR1 as LGHNA and CDR2 as YSLEER.

This chain joins TRBV3-1 (or the pseudogene TRBV3-2) and TRBJ2-2; 9 nucleotides align to TRBD2. This CDR3 has 19 amino acids. Per the germline V gene, CDR1 is LGHDT and CDR2 is YNNKEL (reference sequence). The J segment lost 3 bases and the V segment lost 1 base, leaving 12 bases of the junction unmatched. The CDR3 loop is CASSQGSSRGGPYTGELFF. CDR3 DNA: TGTGCCAGCAGCCAAGGGTCTTCGCGGGGGGGCCCCTACACCGGGGAGCTGTTTTTT.

The CDR3 nucleotides read TGCGCCAGCAGCTTGGCTGGACAGTCCTACGAGCAGTACTTC. It yields the protein CASSLAGQSYEQYF. This chain joins TRBV5-1 and TRBJ2-7; possibly TRBD1 for D (6 bases). The germline V gene encodes CDR1 SGHRS and CDR2 YFSETQ. Trimming cost V 0 bases and J 1 base, with 8 bases left between them. The CDR3 covers 14 residues.